One and the same sample provided the 8 T cell receptor beta chains below, sequenced in a study of shared clonotypes between healthy human individuals. The repertoire was sequenced with immunoSEQ multiplex PCR; TCRdb's copy has only in-frame clones and lacks some. Of about 2.2 million clones listed, 85% to 95% are singletons. The naive CD8 subset, CD45RO-negative cells positively selected for CCR7, excluded terminally differentiated effector memory CD45RA+ cells. The specimen sequenced was naive CD8+ T cells from PBMCs. These receptors were collected from a man between 18 and 35 years old in good health. Some clones in this sample may be carry-over from other donors' samples.

The rearrangement links TRBV7-9 to TRBJ2-7; 8 bases map to TRBD2. J gave up 4 bases and V 1 base, and 6 bases lay outside the gene matches. CDR3 length: 15 amino acids. The germline V gene encodes CDR1 SEHNR and CDR2 FQNEAQ (reference sequence). CDR3 in DNA: TGTGCCAGCAGCTTAGTTGGTAGCGGGGTTTACGAGCAGTACTTC. This gives the protein CASSLVGSGVYEQYF.

The chain is built from TRBV15 and TRBJ2-3, with TRBD1 matching 7 bases. Germline V gene sequence: CDR1 LNHNV, CDR2 YYDKDF (reference sequence). CDR3 length: 18 residues. With V trimmed by 1 base and J by 4 bases, 14 bases remained unmatched. The CDR3: CATSRGHPGQSFADTQYF. As DNA, the CDR3 is TGTGCCACCAGCAGAGGGCATCCGGGACAGAGCTTCGCAGATACGCAGTATTTT.

The V call is TRBV28, the J call TRBJ2-7, with TRBD1 matching over 7 bases. V gave up 4 bases and J gave up 1 base; unmatched junction bases: 4. The CDR3 runs to 14 residues. Germline lookup yields CDR1 MDHEN and CDR2 SYDVKM. The CDR3 spells CASSSDRVSYEQYF. The CDR3, as DNA: TGTGCCAGCAGTTCTGACAGGGTGTCCTACGAGCAGTACTTC.

This chain connects TRBV20-1 to TRBJ2-7; D ambiguous. CDR1 is DFQATT and CDR2 is SNEGSKA in the germline V gene (reference sequence). This CDR3 region has 11 residues. Trimming removed 0 bases from V and 7 bases from J, with 7 bases in between. CDR3 sequence reads: CSARDVQEQYF. The DNA of the CDR3 is TGCAGTGCTAGAGATGTCCAAGAGCAGTACTTC.

This clone was seen a few times. This chain joins TRBV6-5 and TRBJ1-1; possible D gene TRBD1, 5 bases. There are 13 residues in the CDR3. Trimming cost V 5 bases and J 4 bases, with 11 bases left between them. Germline V gene sequence: CDR1 MNHEY, CDR2 SVGAGI. CDR3 amino acids: CASSLSGFTEAFF. CDR3 nucleotide sequence: TGTGCCAGCAGTCTTTCAGGGTTCACTGAAGCTTTCTTT.

The genes are TRBV19 and TRBJ1-5; D is perhaps TRBD1 (6 bases). CDR3 length equals 14 residues. The germline V gene encodes CDR1 LNHDA and CDR2 SQIVND (reference sequence). V was clipped by 6 bases and J by 6 bases, with 15 bases between them. CDR3 residues: CASRGWGGGQPQHF. The DNA of the CDR3 is TGTGCCAGTAGGGGATGGGGGGGCGGTCAGCCCCAGCATTTT.

J is TRBJ1-5 and V is TRBV28, with D unresolved. V lost 3 bases to trimming and J lost 7 bases, with 10 bases between them. Germline V gene sequence: CDR1 MDHEN, CDR2 SYDVKM. CDR3 length equals 13 residues. The CDR3 sequence is CASSFYRAQPQHF. CDR3 in DNA: TGTGCCAGCAGTTTCTATAGGGCCCAGCCCCAGCATTTT.

The CDR3 nucleotides read TGTGCCAGCAGCTACCTAACAGGGGACAATCAGCCCCAGCATTTT. Protein product: CASSYLTGDNQPQHF. V gene TRBV5-5 combines with J gene TRBJ1-5, with 7 bases lining up with TRBD1. Germline CDR1 SGHKS, CDR2 YYEKEE (reference sequence). Germline trimming cut 3 bases from V and 3 bases from J; bases unmatched to any gene: 6. The CDR3 is made up of 15 amino acids.